The rows below give T cell receptor beta chains drawn from one sample of a study of T cell responses to AZD1222 COVID-19 vaccine. The assay was immunoSEQ multiplex PCR, and TCRdb's table has in-frame clones only and misses some. The data contain some 110,000 clones, roughly nine tenths of them singletons. The sequencing here drew on peripheral blood, taken on day 0 of AZD1222 vaccination. These receptor sequences come from an adult in good health. Both conserved end residues are part of each CDR3. The D gene is left open where the match is weak. Part of the rows lack a size; the others show once, few, many or a class for expanded clones.

NA	NA	TRBV29-1	TRBJ1-2	TGCAGCGCCGAGGGGACGGACTATGGCTACACCTTC	CSAEGTDYGYTF
NA	NA	TRBV29-1	TRBJ1-2	TGCAGCGTTGAAGATCTGAGACAGAGCTATGGCTACACCTTC	CSVEDLRQSYGYTF
TRBD1	NA	TRBV19	TRBJ1-1	TGTGCCAGTAGTAGACAGGGGGGCGCTGAAGCTTTCTTT	CASSRQGGAEAFF
TRBD1	NA	TRBV2	TRBJ1-1	TGTGCCAGCAGCGCTACAGGGGGTAACACTGAAGCTTTCTTT	CASSATGGNTEAFF
NA	NA	TRBV7-6	TRBJ2-2	TGTGCCAGCAGCTTATCAGGGGACCTGAACACCGGGGAGCTGTTTTTT	CASSLSGDLNTGELFF
NA	once	TRBV5-1	TRBJ2-3	TGCGCCAGCAGCTTGGCGGGTACGGATACGCAGTATTTT	CASSLAGTDTQYF
NA	NA	TRBV29-1	TRBJ1-2	TGCAGCGGCAAGATGGACAGTTCAGTGGGGGGCTACACCTTC	CSGKMDSSVGGYTF
NA	NA	TRBV9	TRBJ1-2	TGTGCCAGCAGCGTGGCAGGGAAGGACTATGGCTACACCTTC	CASSVAGKDYGYTF
TRBD1	few	TRBV12-3/TRBV12-4	TRBJ1-2	TGTGCCAGCAGTCGGACAGGGATCTATGGCTACACCTTC	CASSRTGIYGYTF
NA	NA	TRBV30	TRBJ1-1	TGTGCCTGGAGCCCGGGCCTGAACACTGAAGCTTTCTTT	CAWSPGLNTEAFF
NA	NA	TRBV19	TRBJ2-2	TGTGCCAGTAGTCCTATAAGCGGTAACACCGGGGAGCTGTTTTTT	CASSPISGNTGELFF
TRBD1	NA	TRBV7-9	TRBJ1-2	TGTGCCAGCAGCCAGATCTCAGGGGGCGCCTTAGCTAACTATGGCTACACCTTC	CASSQISGGALANYGYTF
NA	few	TRBV5-1	TRBJ2-7	TGCGCCAGCAGCTTGGCCACAACCGGAGGGGCCTACGAGCAGTACTTC	CASSLATTGGAYEQYF
NA	NA	TRBV4-1	TRBJ2-7	TGCGCCAGCAGCCAAGATAAAGCCGGTCCCTACGAGCAGTACTTC	CASSQDKAGPYEQYF
TRBD1	NA	TRBV19	TRBJ1-4	TGTGCCAGTAGGGACAGGGGGAATGAAAAACTGTTTTTT	CASRDRGNEKLFF
NA	NA	TRBV10-1	TRBJ1-1	TGCGCCAGCAGTGGACAAGTGAACACTGAAGCTTTCTTT	CASSGQVNTEAFF
NA	NA	TRBV2	TRBJ1-5	TGTGCCAGCAGCCCCCAATGGCACGACCATCAGCCCCAGCATTTT	CASSPQWHDHQPQHF
NA	NA	TRBV5-1	TRBJ2-1	TGCGCCAGCAGCTTGTCGTCTAATGGCTACAATGAGCAGTTCTTC	CASSLSSNGYNEQFF
NA	NA	TRBV11-2	TRBJ1-2	TGTGCCAGCAGCTTATGGACTACAGCTAACTATGGCTACACCTTC	CASSLWTTANYGYTF
NA	NA	TRBV20-1	TRBJ1-4	TGCAGTGCTATCCTGACCGAAAAACTGTTTTTT	CSAILTEKLFF
TRBD2	once	TRBV7-2	TRBJ2-1	TGTGCCAGCAGCTTGAGCGGGGGCGGGGTCAATGAGCAGTTCTTC	CASSLSGGGVNEQFF
NA	NA	TRBV6-5	TRBJ1-3	TGTGCCAGCAGTTACTCCGGAGACCCCTCTGGAAACACCATATATTTT	CASSYSGDPSGNTIYF
TRBD2	NA	TRBV28	TRBJ2-1	TGTGCCAGCAGTGGGTCCCCAGCGGGAGGTTCCTACAATGAGCAGTTCTTC	CASSGSPAGGSYNEQFF
NA	NA	TRBV6-6	TRBJ1-3	TGTGCCAGCAGTTACTCAGGGGCAGGGGAAGGTACCATATATTTT	CASSYSGAGEGTIYF
NA	NA	TRBV7-9	TRBJ1-2	TGTGCCAGCAGCCTTCAGGGCAGTAACTATGGCTACACCTTC	CASSLQGSNYGYTF
NA	NA	TRBV7-9	TRBJ1-4	TGTGCCAGCAGCTTATCATCAACTAATGAAAAACTGTTTTTT	CASSLSSTNEKLFF
NA	NA	TRBV2	TRBJ1-5	TGTGCCAGCAGCGGGAGTGCAAGCAATCAGCCCCAGCATTTT	CASSGSASNQPQHF
NA	NA	TRBV9	TRBJ1-6	TGTGCCAGCAGCGTAGCGCGGGGGACCAATAATTCACCCCTCCACTTT	CASSVARGTNNSPLHF
NA	NA	TRBV30	TRBJ1-4	TGTGCCTGGAGTAGGGGCCGATCTAATGAAAAACTGTTTTTT	CAWSRGRSNEKLFF
TRBD1	NA	TRBV7-8	TRBJ1-5	TGTGCCAGCAGCTTAGAAGGGACAGGATATCAGCCCCAGCATTTT	CASSLEGTGYQPQHF
NA	NA	TRBV7-9	TRBJ2-2	TGTGCCAGCAGCCCGGACCCGCATCCCGGGGAGCTGTTTTTT	CASSPDPHPGELFF
TRBD1	NA	TRBV2	TRBJ1-2	TGTGCCAGCAGCGCCGGACAGGGCCCCTATGGCTACACCTTC	CASSAGQGPYGYTF
NA	NA	TRBV7-9	TRBJ1-1	TGTGCCAGCAGCTTAAGCAGGGGCACTGAAGCTTTCTTT	CASSLSRGTEAFF
TRBD1	NA	TRBV13	TRBJ2-3	TGTGCCAGCTCTCAGGGGGTTGATACGCAGTATTTT	CASSQGVDTQYF
NA	NA	TRBV11-3	TRBJ1-6	TGTGCCAGCAGCTTTAGCCCGGGGGCCCCCCTCCACTTT	CASSFSPGAPLHF
NA	NA	TRBV12-3/TRBV12-4	TRBJ1-4	TGTGCCAGCAGGACGGAGGTTAATGAAAAACTGTTTTTT	CASRTEVNEKLFF
NA	NA	TRBV5-1	TRBJ2-5	TGCGCCAGCAGCTTGGATGGGGCCGGGGAGACCCAGTACTTC	CASSLDGAGETQYF
NA	NA	TRBV19	TRBJ1-5	TGTGCCAGTAAGTTCGGGGGGGGCGGCAATCAGCCCCAGCATTTT	CASKFGGGGNQPQHF
NA	NA	TRBV4-1	TRBJ1-1	TGCGCCAGCAGCCAAGAGGACAGATACACTGAAGCTTTCTTT	CASSQEDRYTEAFF
TRBD1	NA	TRBV5-6	TRBJ1-6	TGTGCCAGCAGCTTGTGGCGGCAGGGGGGTTCCTATAATTCACCCCTCCACTTT	CASSLWRQGGSYNSPLHF
NA	NA	TRBV21-1	TRBJ1-6	TGTGCCAGCGAGTCCAGTCAGGGACAGCCCATAAGGTCACCCCTCCACTTT	CASESSQGQPIRSPLHF
NA	NA	TRBV5-6	TRBJ1-2	TGTGCCAGCAGTCGAGACAGGCCTGGTGGCTACACCTTC	CASSRDRPGGYTF
TRBD1	NA	TRBV2	TRBJ1-4	TGTGCCAGCACTGGAGGGACAGGGGAAAAACTGTTTTTT	CASTGGTGEKLFF
TRBD1	once	TRBV5-1	TRBJ1-6	TGCGCCAGCAGCCGGACAGGGTCATCACCCCTCCACTTT	CASSRTGSSPLHF
NA	NA	TRBV18	TRBJ1-1	TGTGCCAGCTCACCAGGGACACTCACTGAAGCTTTCTTT	CASSPGTLTEAFF
NA	NA	TRBV7-8	TRBJ2-7	TGTGCCAGCAGCCGACAGTCAGCCTACGAGCAGTACTTC	CASSRQSAYEQYF
NA	NA	TRBV7-3	TRBJ2-1	TGTGCCAGCAGCCCACGGAGAGGGGGGACCAATGAGCAGTTCTTC	CASSPRRGGTNEQFF
NA	NA	TRBV3-1/TRBV3-2	TRBJ2-1	TGTGCCAGCAGCCAAAGCCCCAAGGCGGAGCAGTTCTTC	CASSQSPKAEQFF
TRBD1	NA	TRBV5-1	TRBJ1-1	TGCGCCAGCAGCTTGGGAGAAGGGGGCGAAGCTTTCTTT	CASSLGEGGEAFF
NA	NA	TRBV7-9	TRBJ2-1	TGTGCCAGCAGCCCAACGGTAGTGGTAGGGCAGTTCTTC	CASSPTVVVGQFF